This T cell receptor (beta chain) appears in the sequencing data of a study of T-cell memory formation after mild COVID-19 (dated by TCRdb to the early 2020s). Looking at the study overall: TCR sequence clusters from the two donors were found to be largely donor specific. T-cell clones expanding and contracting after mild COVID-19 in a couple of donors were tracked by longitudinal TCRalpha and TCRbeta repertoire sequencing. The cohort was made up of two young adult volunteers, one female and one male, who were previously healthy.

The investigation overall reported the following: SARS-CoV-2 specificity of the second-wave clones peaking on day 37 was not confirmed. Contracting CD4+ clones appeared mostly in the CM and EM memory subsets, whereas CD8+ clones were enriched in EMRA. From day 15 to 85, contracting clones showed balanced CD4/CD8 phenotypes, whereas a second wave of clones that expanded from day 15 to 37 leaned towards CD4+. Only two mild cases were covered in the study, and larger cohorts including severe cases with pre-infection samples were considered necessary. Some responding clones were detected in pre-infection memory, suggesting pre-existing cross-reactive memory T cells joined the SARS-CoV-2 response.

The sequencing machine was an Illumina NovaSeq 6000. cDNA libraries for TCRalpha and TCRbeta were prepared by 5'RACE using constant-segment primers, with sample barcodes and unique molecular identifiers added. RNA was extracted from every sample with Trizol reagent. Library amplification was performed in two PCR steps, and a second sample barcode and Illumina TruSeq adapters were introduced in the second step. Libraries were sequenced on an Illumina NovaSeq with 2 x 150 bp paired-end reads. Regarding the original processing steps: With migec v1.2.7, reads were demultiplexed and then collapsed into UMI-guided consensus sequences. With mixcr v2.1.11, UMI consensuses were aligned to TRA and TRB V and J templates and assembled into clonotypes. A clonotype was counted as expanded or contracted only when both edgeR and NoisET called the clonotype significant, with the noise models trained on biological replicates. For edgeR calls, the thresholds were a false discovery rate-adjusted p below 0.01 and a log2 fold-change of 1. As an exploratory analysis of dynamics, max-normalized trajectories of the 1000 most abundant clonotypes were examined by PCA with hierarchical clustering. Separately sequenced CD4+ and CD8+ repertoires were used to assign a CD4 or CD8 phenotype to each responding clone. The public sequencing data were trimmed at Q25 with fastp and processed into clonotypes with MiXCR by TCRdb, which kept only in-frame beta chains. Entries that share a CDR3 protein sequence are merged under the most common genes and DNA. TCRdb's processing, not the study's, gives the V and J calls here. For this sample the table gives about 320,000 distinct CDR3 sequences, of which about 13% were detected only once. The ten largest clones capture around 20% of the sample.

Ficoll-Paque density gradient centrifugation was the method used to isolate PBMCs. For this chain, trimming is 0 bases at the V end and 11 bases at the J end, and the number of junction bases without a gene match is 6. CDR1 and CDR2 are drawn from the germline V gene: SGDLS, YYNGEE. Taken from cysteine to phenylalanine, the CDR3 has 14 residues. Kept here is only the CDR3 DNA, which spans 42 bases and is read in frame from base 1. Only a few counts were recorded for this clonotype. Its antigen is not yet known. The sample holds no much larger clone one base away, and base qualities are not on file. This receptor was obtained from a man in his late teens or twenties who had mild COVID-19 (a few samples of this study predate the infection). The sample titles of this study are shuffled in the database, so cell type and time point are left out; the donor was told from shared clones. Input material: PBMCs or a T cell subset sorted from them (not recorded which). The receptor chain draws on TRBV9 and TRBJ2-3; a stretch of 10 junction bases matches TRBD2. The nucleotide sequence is TGTGCCAGCAGCGTAGGAGCGGGGGGGTCCGGGCAGTATTTT. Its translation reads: CASSVGAGGSGQYF.